Ten or more counts support the clone carrying this T cell receptor (beta chain). TCRdb analysed the 5' RACE reads with MiXCR anew, one entry per CDR3 protein. This table has just under 650,000 distinct CDR3 sequences, about 7% appearing once. These data are taken from a study of identical twins. Per the germline V gene, CDR1 is MGHRA and CDR2 is YSYEKL. This CDR3 spans 17 amino acids. Trimming shortened V by 4 bases and J by 1 base, and 19 bases separated the two germline ends. This sample also belongs to another study, concerning yellow fever vaccine responses in identical twins.

The sample comprised PBMCs. The origin of this receptor is a woman under 30 in good health. This chain links TRBV4-1 with TRBJ1-1; D is possibly TRBD1 (5 bases). The DNA for the CDR3 is TGCGCCAGCAGCCCTGGGCAGGGAATGTTAAGGAACACTGAAGCTTTCTTT. Translated: CASSPGQGMLRNTEAFF.